The subject of this entry is one T cell receptor (beta chain). CDR3 length equals 15 residues. Germline assignment: CDR1 LNHDA and CDR2 SQIVND (reference sequence). Trimming cost V 2 bases and J 4 bases, with 9 bases left between them. The data were obtained in a study of OX40 agonist ivuxolimab in advanced cancers. About the study: Around 40% of patients had received prior checkpoint inhibitor therapy.

The protocol was immunoSEQ multiplex PCR, while the TCRdb copy is restricted to in-frame clones and leaves out a portion. Seen here are 82,000 or so clones, around 90% observed once, and the top ten hold around 0.7%. The input for sequencing was CD4+ or CD8+ T cells sorted from blood, taken in a trial of the OX40 agonist ivuxolimab. The sequence was obtained from an adult with an advanced solid tumor such as melanoma, head and neck, liver or kidney cancer. This chain connects TRBV19 to TRBJ1-6; D is unclear. The CDR3 DNA reads as TGTGCCAGTAGTATAATTCACAATTATAATTCACCCCTCCACTTT. The encoded protein is CASSIIHNYNSPLHF. The full variable domain, rest sourced from reference TRBV19 and TRBJ1-6, is DGGITQSPKYLFRKEGQNVTLSCEQNLNHDAMYWYRQDPGQGLRLIYYSQIVNDFQKGDIAEGYSVSREKKESFPLTVTSAQKNPTAFYLCASSIIHNYNSPLHFGNGTRLTVT.